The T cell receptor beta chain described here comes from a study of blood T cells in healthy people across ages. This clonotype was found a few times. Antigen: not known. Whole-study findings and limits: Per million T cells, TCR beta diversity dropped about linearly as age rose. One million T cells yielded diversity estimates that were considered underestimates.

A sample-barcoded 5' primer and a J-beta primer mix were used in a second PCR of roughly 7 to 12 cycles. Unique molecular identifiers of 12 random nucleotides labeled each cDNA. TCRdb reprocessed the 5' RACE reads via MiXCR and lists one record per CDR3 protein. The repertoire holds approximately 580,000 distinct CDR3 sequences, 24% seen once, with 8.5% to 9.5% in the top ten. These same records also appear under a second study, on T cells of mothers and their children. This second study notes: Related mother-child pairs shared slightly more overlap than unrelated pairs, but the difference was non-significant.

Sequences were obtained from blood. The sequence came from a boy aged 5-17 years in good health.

CDR3 in DNA: TGTGCCAGCAGTAACAGGGGATATGGCTACACCTTC. Encoded protein: CASSNRGYGYTF. The V call is TRBV11-2, the J call TRBJ1-2, with 7 bases fitting TRBD1. The length of the CDR3 is 12 residues. Germline values: CDR1 SGHAT, CDR2 FQNNGV. Trimming removed 6 bases from V and 5 bases from J; junction bases left unmatched: 3.